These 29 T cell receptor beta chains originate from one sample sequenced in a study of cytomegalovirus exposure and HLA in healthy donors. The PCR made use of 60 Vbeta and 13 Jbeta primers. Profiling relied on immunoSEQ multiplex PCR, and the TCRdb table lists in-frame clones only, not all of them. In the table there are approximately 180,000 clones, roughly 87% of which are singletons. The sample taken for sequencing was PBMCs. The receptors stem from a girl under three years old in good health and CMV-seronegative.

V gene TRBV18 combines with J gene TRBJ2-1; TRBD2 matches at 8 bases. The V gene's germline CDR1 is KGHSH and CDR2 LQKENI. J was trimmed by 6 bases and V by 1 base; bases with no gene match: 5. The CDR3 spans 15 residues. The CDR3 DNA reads TGTGCCAGCTCACCACTTAGCGGGGTCCGCAATGAGCAGTTCTTC. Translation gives CASSPLSGVRNEQFF.

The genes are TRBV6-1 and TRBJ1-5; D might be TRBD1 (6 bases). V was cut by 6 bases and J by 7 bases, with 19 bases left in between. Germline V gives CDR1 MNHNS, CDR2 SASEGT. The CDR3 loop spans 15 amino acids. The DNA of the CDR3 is TGTGCCAGCAGCAAAAGGGGGGGTGGCCGACAGCCCCAGCATTTT. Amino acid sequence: CASSKRGGGRQPQHF.

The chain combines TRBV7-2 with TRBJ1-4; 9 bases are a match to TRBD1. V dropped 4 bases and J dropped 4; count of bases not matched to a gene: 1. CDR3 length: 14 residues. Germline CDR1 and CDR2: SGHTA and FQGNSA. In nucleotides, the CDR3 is TGTGCCAGCAGCTCGGACAGGGGTAATGAAAAACTGTTTTTT. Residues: CASSSDRGNEKLFF.

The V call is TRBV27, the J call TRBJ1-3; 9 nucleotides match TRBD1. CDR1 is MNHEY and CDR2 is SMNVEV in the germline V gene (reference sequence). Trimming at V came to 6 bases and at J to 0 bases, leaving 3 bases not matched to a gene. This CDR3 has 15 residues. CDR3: CASSQDRGSGNTIYF. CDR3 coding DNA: TGTGCCAGCAGCCAGGACAGGGGCTCTGGAAACACCATATATTTT.

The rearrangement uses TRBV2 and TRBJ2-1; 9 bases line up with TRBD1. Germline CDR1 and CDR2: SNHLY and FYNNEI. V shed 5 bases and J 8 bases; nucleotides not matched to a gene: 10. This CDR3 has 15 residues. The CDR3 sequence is CASSQDRGGHDEQFF. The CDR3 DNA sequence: TGTGCCAGCAGTCAGGACAGGGGCGGACACGATGAGCAGTTCTTC.

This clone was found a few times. CDR3: CASAGTGTTDTQYF. The DNA for the CDR3 is TGTGCCAGCGCGGGGACAGGGACCACAGATACGCAGTATTTT. The chain recombines TRBV2 with TRBJ2-3, with 9 bases matching TRBD1. The CDR3 runs 14 residues. V was pared by 8 bases and J by 2 bases, with 5 bases of the junction left unmatched. Germline CDR1 is SNHLY and CDR2 is FYNNEI. Complete variable domain (other parts from reference TRBV2 and TRBJ2-3): EPEVTQTPSHQVTQMGQEVILRCVPISNHLYFYWYRQILGQKVEFLVSFYNNEISEKSEIFDDQFSVERPDGSNFTLKIRSTKLEDSAMYFCASAGTGTTDTQYFGPGTRLTVL.

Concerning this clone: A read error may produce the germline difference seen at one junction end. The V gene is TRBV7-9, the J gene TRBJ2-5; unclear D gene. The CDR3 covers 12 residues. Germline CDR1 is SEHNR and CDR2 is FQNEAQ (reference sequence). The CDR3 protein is CSSSLGLETQYF. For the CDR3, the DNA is TGTTCCAGCAGCTTAGGTCTAGAGACCCAGTACTTC.

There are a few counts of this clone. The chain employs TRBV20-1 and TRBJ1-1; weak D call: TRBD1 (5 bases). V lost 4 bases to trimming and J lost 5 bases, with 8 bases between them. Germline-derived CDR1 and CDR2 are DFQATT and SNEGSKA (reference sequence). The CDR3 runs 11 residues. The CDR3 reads CSAKRQTEAFF. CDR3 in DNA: TGCAGTGCTAAGAGACAGACTGAAGCTTTCTTT.

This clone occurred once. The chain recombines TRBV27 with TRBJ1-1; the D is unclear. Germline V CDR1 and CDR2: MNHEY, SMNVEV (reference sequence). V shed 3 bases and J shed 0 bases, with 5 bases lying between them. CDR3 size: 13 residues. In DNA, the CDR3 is TGTGCCAGCAGTTTTGGCATGAACACTGAAGCTTTCTTT. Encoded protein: CASSFGMNTEAFF.

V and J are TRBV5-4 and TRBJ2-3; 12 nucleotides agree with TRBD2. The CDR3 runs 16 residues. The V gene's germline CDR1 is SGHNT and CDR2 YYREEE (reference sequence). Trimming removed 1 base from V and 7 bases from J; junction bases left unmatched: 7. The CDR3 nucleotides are TGTGCCAGCAGCTTGTCTAGCGGGGGGGCGCCGAATACGCAGTATTTT. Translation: CASSLSSGGAPNTQYF.

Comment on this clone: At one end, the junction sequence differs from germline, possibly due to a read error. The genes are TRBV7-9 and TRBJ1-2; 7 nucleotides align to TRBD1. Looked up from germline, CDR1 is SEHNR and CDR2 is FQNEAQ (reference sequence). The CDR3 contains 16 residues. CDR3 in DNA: TGTTCCAGCAGCCCTCATTTTGCCCCGGGACAGAATGGCTACACCTTC. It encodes CSSSPHFAPGQNGYTF.

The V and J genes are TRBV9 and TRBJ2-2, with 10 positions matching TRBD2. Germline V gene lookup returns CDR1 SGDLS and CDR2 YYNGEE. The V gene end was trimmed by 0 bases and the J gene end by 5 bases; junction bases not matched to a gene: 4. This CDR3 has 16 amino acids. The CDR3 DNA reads TGTGCCAGCAGCGTAGGGCTAGCGGGAGTAACCGGGGAGCTGTTTTTT. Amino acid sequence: CASSVGLAGVTGELFF.

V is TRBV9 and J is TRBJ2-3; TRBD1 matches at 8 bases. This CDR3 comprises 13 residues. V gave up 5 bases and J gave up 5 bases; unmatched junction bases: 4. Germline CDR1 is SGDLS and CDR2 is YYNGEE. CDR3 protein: CASRGTGEDTQYF. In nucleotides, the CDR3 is TGTGCCAGCAGGGGGACAGGTGAAGATACGCAGTATTTT.

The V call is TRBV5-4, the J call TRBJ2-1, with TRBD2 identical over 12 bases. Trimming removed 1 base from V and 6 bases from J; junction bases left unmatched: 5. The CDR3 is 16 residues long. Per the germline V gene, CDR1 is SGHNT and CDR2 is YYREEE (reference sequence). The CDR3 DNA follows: TGTGCCAGCAGCTTGCCGGGACTAGCGGGTCTCAATGAGCAGTTCTTC. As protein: CASSLPGLAGLNEQFF.

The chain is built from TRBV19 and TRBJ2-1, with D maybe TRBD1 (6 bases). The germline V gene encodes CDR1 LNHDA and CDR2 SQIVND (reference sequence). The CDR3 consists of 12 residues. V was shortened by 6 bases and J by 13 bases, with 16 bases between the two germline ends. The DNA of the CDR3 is TGTGCCAGTAGCCTAGGGTCGGACAGACAGTTCTTC. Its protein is CASSLGSDRQFF.

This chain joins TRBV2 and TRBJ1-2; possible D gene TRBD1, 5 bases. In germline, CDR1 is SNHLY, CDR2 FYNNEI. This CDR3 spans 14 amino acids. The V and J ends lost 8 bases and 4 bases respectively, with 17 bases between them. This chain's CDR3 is CASLGGEGIYGYTF. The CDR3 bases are TGTGCCAGCCTCGGGGGAGAGGGGATCTATGGCTACACCTTC.

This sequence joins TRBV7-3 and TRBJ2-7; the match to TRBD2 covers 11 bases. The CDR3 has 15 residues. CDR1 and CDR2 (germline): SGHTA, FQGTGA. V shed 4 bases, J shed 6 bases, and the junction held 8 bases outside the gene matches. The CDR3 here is CASSSIAGGVCEQYF. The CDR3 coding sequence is TGTGCCAGCAGCTCAATAGCGGGAGGGGTTTGCGAGCAGTACTTC.

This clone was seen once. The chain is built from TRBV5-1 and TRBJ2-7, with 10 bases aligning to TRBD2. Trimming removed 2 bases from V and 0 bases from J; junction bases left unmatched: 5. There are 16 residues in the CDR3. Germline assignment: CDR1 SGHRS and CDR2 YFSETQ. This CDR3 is CASSFLAGDRSYEQYF. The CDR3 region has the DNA TGCGCCAGCAGCTTTCTAGCGGGAGATCGCTCCTACGAGCAGTACTTC.

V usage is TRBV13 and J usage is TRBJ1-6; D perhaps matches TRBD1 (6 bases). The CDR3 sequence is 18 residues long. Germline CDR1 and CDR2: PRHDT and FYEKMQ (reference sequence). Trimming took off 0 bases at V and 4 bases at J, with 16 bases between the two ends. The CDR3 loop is CASSLGGQTSLYNSPLHF. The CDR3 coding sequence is TGTGCCAGCAGCTTAGGCGGACAGACTTCTCTTTATAATTCACCCCTCCACTTT.

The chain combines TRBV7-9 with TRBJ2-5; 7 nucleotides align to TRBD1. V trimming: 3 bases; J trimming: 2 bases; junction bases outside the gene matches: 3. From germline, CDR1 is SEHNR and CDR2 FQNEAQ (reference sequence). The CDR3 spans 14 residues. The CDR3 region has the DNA TGTGCCAGCAGCTTCGGACAGGTACAAGAGACCCAGTACTTC. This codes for CASSFGQVQETQYF. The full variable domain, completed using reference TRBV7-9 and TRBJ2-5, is DTGVSQNPRHKITKRGQNVTFRCDPISEHNRLYWYRQTLGQGPEFLTYFQNEAQLEKSRLLSDRFSAERPKGSFSTLEIQRTEQGDSAMYLCASSFGQVQETQYFGPGTRLLVL.

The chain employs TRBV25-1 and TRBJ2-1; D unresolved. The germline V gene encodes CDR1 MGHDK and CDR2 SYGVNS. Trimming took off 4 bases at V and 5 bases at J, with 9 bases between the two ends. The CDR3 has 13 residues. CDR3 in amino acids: CASSVRQNNEQFF. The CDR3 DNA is TGTGCCAGCAGTGTCAGGCAGAACAATGAGCAGTTCTTC.

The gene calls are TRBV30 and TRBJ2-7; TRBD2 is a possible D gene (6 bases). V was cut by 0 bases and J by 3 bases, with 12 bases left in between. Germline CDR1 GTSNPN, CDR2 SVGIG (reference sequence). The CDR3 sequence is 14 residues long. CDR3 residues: CAWSVVVGGYEQYF. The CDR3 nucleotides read TGTGCCTGGAGTGTCGTAGTGGGGGGCTACGAGCAGTACTTC.

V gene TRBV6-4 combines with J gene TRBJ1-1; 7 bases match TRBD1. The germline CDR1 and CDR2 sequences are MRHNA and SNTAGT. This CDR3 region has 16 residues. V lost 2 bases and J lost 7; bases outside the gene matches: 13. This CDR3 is CASSDPFRTGANEAFF. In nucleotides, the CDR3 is TGTGCCAGCAGTGACCCATTTAGGACAGGAGCGAATGAAGCTTTCTTT.

CDR3 DNA sequence: TGCGCCAGCGGGACTAGCGGGGGTTACAATGAGCAGTTCTTC. This gives the protein CASGTSGGYNEQFF. This chain connects TRBV5-1 to TRBJ2-1; 14 bases match TRBD2. Trimming cost V 7 bases and J 4 bases; bases outside gene matches: 1. Per the germline V gene, CDR1 is SGHRS and CDR2 is YFSETQ. This CDR3 contains 14 residues. Full variable domain (remainder filled in from reference TRBV5-1 and TRBJ2-1): KAGVTQTPRYLIKTRGQQVTLSCSPISGHRSVSWYQQTPGQGLQFLFEYFSETQRNKGNFPGRFSGRQFSNSRSEMNVSTLELGDSALYLCASGTSGGYNEQFFGPGTRLTVL.

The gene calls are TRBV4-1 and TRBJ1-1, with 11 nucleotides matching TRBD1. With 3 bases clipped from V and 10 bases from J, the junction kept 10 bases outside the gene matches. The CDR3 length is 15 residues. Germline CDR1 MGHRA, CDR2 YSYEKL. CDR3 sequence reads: CASSQTDRGLIRAFF. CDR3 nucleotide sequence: TGCGCCAGCAGCCAGACGGACAGGGGGCTAATCAGAGCTTTCTTT.

CDR3 bases: TGTGCCAGCAGGCCTTTTCCACGGGAGCAGTACTTC. Its protein is CASRPFPREQYF. The chain links TRBV2 to TRBJ2-7; D call uncertain. CDR3 size: 12 residues. Germline V lookup: CDR1 SNHLY, CDR2 FYNNEI. The V end lost 6 bases, the J end lost 7 bases, and 13 bases lay between the germline ends.

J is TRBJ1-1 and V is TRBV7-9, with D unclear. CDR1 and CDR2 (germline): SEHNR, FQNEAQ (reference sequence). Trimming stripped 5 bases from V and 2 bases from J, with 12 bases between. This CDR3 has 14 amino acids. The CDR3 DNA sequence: TGTGCCAGCAGCCTTGCAGATCCTAACACTGAAGCTTTCTTT. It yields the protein CASSLADPNTEAFF.

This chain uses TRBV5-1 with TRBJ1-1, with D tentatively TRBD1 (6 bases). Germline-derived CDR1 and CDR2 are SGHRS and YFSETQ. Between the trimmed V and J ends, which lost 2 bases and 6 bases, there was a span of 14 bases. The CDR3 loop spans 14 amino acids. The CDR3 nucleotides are TGCGCCAGCAGCTTAGGACAGCCTAGCTCTGAAGCTTTCTTT. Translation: CASSLGQPSSEAFF.

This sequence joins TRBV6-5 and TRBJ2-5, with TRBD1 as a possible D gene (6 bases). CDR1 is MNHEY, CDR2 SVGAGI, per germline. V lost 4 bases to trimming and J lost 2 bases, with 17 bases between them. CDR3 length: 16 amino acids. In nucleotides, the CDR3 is TGTGCCAGCAGTTTTCTCCGGGACACAATACAAGAGACCCAGTACTTC. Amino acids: CASSFLRDTIQETQYF.